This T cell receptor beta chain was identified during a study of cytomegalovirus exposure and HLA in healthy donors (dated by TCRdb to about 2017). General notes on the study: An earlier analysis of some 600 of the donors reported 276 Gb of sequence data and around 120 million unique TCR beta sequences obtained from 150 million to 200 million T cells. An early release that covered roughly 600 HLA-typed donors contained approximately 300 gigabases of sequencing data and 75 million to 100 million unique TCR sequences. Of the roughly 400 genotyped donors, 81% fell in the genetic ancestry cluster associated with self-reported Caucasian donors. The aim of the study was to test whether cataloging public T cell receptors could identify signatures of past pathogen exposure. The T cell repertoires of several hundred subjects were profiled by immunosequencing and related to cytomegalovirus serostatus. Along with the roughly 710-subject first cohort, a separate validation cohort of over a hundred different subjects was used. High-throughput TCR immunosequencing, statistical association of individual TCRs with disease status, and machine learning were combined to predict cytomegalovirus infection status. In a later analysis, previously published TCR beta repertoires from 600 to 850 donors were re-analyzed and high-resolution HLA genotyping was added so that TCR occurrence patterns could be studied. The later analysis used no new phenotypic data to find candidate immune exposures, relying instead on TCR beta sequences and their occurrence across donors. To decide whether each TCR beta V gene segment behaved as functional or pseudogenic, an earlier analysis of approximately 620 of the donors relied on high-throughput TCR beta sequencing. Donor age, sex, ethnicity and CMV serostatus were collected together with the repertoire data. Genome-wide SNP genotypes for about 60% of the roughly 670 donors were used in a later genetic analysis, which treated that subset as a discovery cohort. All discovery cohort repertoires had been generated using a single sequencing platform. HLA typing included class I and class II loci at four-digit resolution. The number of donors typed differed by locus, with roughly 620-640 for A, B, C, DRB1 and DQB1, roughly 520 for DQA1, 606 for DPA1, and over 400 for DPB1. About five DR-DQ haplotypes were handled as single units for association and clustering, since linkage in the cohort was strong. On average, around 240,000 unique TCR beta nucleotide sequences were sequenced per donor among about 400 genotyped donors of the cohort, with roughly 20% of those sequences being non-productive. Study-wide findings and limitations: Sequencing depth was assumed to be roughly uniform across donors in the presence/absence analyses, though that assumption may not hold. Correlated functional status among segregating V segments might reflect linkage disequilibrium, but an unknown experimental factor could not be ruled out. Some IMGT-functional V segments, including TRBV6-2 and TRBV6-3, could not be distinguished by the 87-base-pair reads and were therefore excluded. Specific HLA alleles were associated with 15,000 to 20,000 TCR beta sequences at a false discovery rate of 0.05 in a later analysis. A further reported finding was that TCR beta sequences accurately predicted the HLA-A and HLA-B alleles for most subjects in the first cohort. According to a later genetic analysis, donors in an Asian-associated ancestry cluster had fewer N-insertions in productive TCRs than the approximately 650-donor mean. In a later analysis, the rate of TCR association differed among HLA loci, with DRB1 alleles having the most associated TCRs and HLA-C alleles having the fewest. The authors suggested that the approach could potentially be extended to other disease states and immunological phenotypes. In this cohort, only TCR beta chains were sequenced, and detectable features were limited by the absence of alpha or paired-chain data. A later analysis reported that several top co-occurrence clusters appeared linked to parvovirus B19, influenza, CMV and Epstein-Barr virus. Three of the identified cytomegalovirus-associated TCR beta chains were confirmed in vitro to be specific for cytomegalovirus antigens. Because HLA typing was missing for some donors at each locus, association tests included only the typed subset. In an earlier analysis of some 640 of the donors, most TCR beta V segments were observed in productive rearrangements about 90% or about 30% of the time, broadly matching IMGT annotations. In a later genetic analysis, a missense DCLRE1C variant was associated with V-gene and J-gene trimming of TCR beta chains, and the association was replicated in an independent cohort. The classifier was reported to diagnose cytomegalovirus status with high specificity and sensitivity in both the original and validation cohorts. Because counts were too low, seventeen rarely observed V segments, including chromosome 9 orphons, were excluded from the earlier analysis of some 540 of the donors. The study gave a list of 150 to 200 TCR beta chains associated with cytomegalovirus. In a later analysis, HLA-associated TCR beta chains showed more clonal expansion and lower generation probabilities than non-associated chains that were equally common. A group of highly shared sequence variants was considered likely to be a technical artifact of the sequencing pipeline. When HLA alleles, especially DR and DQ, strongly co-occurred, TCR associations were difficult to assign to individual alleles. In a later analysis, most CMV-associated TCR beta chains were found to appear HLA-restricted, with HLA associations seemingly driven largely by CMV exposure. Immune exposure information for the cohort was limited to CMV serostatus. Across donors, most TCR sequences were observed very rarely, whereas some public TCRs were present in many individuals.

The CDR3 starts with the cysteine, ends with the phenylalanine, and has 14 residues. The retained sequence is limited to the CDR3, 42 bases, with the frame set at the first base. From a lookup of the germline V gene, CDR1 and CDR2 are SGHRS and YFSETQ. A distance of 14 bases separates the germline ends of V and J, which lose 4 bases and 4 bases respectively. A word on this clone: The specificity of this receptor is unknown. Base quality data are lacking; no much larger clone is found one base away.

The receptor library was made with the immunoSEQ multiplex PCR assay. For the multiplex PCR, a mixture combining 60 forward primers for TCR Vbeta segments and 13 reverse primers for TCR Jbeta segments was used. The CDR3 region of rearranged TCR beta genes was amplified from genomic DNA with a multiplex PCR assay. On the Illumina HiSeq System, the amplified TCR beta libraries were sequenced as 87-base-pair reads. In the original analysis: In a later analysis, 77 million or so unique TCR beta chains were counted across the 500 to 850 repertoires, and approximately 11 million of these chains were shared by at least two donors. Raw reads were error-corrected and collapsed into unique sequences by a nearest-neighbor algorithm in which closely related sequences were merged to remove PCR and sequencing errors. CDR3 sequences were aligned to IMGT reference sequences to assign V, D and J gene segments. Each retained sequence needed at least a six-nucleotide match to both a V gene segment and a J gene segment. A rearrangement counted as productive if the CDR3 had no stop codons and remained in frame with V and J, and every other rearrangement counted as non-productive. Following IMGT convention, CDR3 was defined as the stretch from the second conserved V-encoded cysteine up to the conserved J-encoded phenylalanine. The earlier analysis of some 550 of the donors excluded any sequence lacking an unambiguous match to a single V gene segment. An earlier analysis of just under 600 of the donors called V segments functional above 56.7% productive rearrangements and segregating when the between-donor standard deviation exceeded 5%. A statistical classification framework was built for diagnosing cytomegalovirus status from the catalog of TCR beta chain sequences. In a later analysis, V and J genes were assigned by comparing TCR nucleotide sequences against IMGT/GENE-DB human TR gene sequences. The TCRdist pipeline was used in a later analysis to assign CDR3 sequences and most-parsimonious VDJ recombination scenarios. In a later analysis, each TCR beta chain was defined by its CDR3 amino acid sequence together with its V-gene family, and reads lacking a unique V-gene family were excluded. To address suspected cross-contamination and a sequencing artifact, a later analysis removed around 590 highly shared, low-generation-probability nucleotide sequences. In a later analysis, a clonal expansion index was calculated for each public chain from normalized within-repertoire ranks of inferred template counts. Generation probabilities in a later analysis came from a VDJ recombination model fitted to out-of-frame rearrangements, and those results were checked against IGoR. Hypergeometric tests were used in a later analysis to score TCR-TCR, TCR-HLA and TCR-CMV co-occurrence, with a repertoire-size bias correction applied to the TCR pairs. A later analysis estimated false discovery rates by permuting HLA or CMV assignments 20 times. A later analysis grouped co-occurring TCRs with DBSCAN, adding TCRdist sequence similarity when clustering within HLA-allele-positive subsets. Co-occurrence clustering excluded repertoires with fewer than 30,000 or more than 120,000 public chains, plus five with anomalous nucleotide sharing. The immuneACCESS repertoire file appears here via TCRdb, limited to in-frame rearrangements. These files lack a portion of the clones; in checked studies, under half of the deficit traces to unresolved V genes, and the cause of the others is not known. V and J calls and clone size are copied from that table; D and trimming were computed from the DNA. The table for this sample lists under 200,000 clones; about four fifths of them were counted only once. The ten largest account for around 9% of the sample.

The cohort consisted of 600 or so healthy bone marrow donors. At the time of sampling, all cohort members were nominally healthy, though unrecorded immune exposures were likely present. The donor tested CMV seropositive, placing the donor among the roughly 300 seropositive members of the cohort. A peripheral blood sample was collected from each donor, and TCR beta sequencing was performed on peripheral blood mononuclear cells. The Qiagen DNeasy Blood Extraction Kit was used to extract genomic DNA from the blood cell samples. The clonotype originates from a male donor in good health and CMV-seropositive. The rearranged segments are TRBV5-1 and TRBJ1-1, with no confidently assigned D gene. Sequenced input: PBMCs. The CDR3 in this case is CASSPGSQGTEAFF. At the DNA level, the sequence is TGCGCCAGCAGCCCGGGATCCCAAGGCACTGAAGCTTTCTTT.